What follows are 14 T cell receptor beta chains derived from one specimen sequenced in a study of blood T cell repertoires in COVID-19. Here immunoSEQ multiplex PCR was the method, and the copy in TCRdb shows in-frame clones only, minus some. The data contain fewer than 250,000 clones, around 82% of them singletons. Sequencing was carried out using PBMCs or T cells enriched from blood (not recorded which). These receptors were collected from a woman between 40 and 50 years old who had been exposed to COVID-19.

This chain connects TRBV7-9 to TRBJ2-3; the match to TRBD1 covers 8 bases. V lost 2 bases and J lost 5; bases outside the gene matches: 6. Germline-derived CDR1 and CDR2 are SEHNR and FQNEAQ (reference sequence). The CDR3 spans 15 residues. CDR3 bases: TGTGCCAGCAGCTTAATCCAGGGGGCGGTAGATACGCAGTATTTT. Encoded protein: CASSLIQGAVDTQYF.

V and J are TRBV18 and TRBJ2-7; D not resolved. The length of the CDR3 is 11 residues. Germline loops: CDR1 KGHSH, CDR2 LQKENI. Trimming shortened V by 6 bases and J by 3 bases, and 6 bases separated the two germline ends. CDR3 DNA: TGTGCCAGCTCGTCTAACTACGAGCAGTACTTC. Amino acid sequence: CASSSNYEQYF.

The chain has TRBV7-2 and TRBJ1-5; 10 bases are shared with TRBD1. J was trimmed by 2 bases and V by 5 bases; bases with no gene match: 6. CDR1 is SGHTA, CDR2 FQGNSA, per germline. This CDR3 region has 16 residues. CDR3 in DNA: TGTGCCAGCAGCCCCGACAGGGGGCAAGGCAATCAGCCCCAGCATTTT. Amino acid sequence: CASSPDRGQGNQPQHF.

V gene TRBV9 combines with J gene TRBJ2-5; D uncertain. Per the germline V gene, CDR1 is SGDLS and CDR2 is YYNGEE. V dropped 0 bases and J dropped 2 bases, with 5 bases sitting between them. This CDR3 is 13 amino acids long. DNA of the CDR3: TGTGCCAGCAGCGTAGGACTTCAAGAGACCCAGTACTTC. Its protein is CASSVGLQETQYF.

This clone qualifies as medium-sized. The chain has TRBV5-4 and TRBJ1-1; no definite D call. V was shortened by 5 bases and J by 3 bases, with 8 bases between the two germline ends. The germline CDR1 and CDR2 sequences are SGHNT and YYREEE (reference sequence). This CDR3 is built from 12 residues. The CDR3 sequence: CASSLDYTEAFF. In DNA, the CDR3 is TGTGCCAGCAGTCTCGACTACACTGAAGCTTTCTTT.

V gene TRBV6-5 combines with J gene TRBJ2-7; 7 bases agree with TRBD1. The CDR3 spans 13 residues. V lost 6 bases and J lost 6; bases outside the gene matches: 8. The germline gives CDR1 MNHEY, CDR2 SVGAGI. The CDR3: CASRINRGREQYF. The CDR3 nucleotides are TGTGCCAGCAGAATCAACAGGGGTCGCGAGCAGTACTTC.

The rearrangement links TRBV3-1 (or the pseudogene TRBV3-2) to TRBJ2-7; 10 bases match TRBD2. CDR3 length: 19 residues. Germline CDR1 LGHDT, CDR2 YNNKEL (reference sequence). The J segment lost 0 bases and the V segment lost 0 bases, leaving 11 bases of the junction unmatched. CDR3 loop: CASSQELAGTKQSSYEQYF. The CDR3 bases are TGTGCCAGCAGCCAAGAACTAGCGGGGACTAAACAAAGCTCCTACGAGCAGTACTTC.

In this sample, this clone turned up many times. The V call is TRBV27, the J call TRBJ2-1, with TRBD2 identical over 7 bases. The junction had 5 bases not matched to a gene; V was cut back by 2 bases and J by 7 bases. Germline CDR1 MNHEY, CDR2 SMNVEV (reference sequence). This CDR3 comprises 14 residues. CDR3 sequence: CASSLRRGINEQFF. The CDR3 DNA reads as TGTGCCAGCAGTTTACGGCGGGGGATAAATGAGCAGTTCTTC.

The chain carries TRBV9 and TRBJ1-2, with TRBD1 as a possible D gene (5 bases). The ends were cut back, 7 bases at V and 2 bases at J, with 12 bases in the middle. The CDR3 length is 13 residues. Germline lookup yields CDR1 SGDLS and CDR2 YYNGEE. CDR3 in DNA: TGTGCCAGCGACAGCCCCTTCAACTATGGCTACACCTTC. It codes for CASDSPFNYGYTF. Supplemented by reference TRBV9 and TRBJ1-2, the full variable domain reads DSGVTQTPKHLITATGQRVTLRCSPRSGDLSVYWYQQSLDQGLQFLIQYYNGEERAKGNILERFSAQQFPDLHSELNLSSLELGDSALYFCASDSPFNYGYTFGSGTRLTVV.

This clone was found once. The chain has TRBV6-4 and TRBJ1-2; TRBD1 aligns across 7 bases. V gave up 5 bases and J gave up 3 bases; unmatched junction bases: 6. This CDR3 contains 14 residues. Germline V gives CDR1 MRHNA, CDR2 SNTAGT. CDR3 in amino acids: CASSTGDPHYGYTF. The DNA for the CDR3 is TGTGCCAGCAGTACAGGGGACCCCCACTATGGCTACACCTTC.

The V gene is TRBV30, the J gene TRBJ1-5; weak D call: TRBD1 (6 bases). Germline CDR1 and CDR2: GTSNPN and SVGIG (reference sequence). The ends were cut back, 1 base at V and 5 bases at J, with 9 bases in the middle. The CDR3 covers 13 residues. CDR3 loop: CAWSAQGHQPQHF. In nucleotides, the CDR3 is TGTGCCTGGAGTGCTCAGGGGCATCAGCCCCAGCATTTT.

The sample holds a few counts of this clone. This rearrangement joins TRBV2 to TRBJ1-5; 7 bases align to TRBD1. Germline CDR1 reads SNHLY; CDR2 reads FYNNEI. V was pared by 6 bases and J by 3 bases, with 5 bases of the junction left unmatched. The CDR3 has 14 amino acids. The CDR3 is CASREGQLNQPQHF. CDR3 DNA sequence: TGTGCCAGCAGAGAGGGACAGCTCAATCAGCCCCAGCATTTT.

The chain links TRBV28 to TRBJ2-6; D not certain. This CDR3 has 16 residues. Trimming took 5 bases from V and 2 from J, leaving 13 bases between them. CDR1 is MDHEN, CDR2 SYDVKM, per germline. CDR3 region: CASSQSRLAGANVLTF. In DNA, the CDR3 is TGTGCCAGCAGTCAATCCCGGTTAGCTGGGGCCAACGTCCTGACTTTC. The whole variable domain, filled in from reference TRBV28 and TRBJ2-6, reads DVKVTQSSRYLVKRTGEKVFLECVQDMDHENMFWYRQDPGLGLRLIYFSYDVKMKEKGDIPEGYSVSREKKERFSLILESASTNQTSMYLCASSQSRLAGANVLTFGAGSRLTVL.

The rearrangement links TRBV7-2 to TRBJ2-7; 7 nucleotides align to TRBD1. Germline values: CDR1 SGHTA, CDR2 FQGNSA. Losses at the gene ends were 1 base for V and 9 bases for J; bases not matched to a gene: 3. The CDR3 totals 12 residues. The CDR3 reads CASSLGTGVQYF. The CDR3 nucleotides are TGTGCCAGCAGCTTAGGAACAGGGGTGCAGTACTTC. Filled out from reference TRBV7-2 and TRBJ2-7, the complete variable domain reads GAGVSQSPSNKVTEKGKDVELRCDPISGHTALYWYRQSLGQGLEFLIYFQGNSAPDKSGLPSDRFSAERTGGSVSTLTIQRTQQEDSAVYLCASSLGTGVQYFGPGTRLTVT.